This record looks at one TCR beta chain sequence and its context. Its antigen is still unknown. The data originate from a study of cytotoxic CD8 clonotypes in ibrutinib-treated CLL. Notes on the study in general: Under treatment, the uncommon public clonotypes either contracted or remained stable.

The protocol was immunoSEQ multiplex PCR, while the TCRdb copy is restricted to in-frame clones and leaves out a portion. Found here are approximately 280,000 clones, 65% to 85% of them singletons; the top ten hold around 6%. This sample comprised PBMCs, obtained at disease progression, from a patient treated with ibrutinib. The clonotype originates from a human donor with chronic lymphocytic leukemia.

CDR3 region: CASHWGAGTGELFF. The CDR3 nucleotides are TGTGCCAGCCACTGGGGCGCAGGCACCGGGGAGCTGTTTTTT. The chain carries TRBV27 and TRBJ2-2; a possible D gene is TRBD1 (5 bases). The CDR3 totals 14 residues. CDR1 is MNHEY and CDR2 is SMNVEV in the germline V gene (reference sequence). Between the trimmed V and J ends, which lost 8 bases and 4 bases, there was a span of 14 bases.